A single T cell receptor beta chain is shown here with its context. Which antigen it targets is not known. The record has no base qualities; no much larger clone is one base away. For the CD8 naive samples, CD45RO-negative cells were positively selected for CCR7, yielding a CD45RA+CCR7+ population from which TemRA cells were excluded. The donors were healthy, HIV-negative adults who had no recently reported acute infections or vaccinations. All donors were Caucasian adults living in Nashville, Tennessee, USA. Blood was obtained by leukapheresis, after which PBMCs were separated by Ficoll-Histopaque density gradient centrifugation and cryopreserved in liquid nitrogen vapor phase. Purity and quantity of every magnetically sorted T cell population were checked by analytical flow cytometry. From each sorted fraction, genomic DNA was isolated and quantified by UV absorbance on a Nanodrop 2000c. The sample belongs to a study of shared clonotypes between healthy human individuals (dated by TCRdb to between 2020 and 2021). For the wider study: The cohort comprised a couple of women and three men aged 18 to 49 years. To estimate repertoire size and how much clonotypes are shared between individuals, the study performed deep sequencing of blood TCR repertoires from roughly five healthy adults. For each donor, three plates each were used for CD4 naive and CD4 memory, two plates were used for CD8 naive, and one plate was used for CD8 memory. To increase sequencing depth and limit assay-specific biases, different laboratories used diverse techniques to prepare libraries and sequence TCR repertoires. Leukapheresis yielded between about 0.85 and 9.5 billion PBMCs per donor. Overall study outcomes, separate from this receptor: Because the study included only a small number of donors, the genetic and exposure-history diversity represented was limited. Sampling was restricted to blood, and TCR repertoires in tissues likely differ from the TCR repertoires found in blood. Incomplete sequencing was indicated by rarefaction of sorted-subset datasets, despite the large sequencing depth. Naive subsets generally had larger estimated clonotype richness than memory subsets did. Compared with non-shared clonotypes, the clonotypes found in all four sorted-subset donors had higher generation probabilities. Across four donors, around 5% of naive CD4, approximately 3.5% of naive CD8, around 2.5% of memory CD4, and about 0.44% of memory CD8 clonotypes were shared. Pairwise subsampling led to the expectation that sequencing depth would affect the degree of clonotype sharing among donors.

From the germline V gene, CDR1 is SGDLS and CDR2 is YYNGEE. Inclusive of the bounding cysteine and phenylalanine, the CDR3 is 17 residues long. Solely the CDR3 DNA is kept, with 51 bases framed from the first base. V was cut back by 4 bases and J by 2 bases, leaving a gap of 21 bases between them. TCR CDR3 regions were amplified from genomic DNA by multiplex PCR using the deep immunoSEQ assay. Extracted genomic DNA from each cell subset was spread evenly across all wells of several immunoSEQ 96-well plates, with each plate serving as a replicate. For sorted subsets, around 200 ng genomic DNA, equal to about 30,000 T cell genomes, was loaded into each replicate PCR. Purified libraries were measured with a Qubit 3.0 fluorometer, size-checked on a Bioanalyzer 2100, and measured again with the KAPA Library Quantification kit. Every immunoSEQ 96-well plate was sequenced on a dedicated single-read 150-cycle Illumina NextSeq 550 flow cell. As for the authors' bioinformatics: Because only junctional sequences without quality scores were contained in the immunoSEQ output, filtering matching that applied to full-length reads could not be performed. Sequences were annotated with PyIR, a Python wrapper for IgBLAST v1.9, using IMGT germline references to assign V/J genes and CDR3. Reads with weak V/J assignments (E-value above 1e-6), missing CDR3, stop codons, out-of-frame junctions, or ambiguous translated residues were removed. V3J clonotypes were defined by identical inferred V gene, J gene, and CDR3 amino acid sequence. To compute the percentage overlap between repertoires, the number of shared unique clonotypes was divided by the size of the smaller repertoire. RTK rarefaction, the Chao1 estimator, and Recon v2.1 estimates of unobserved clonotypes were used to assess repertoire richness. OLGA was used to compute generation probabilities for all TCRbeta clonotypes that the gDNA method yielded from a handful of donors. In TCRdb, the immuneACCESS table is reduced to in-frame sequences with V and J assigned. These tables do not hold every clone; where another copy was compared, an unresolved V gene accounts for under half, and the others remain unexplained. V, J and clone size are taken as reported in that table, and D and trimming were inferred from the DNA itself. The sample table records more than 2 million clones; just under 95% of these occur just once. Jointly, the top ten make up roughly 1% of the sample.

Recombination joined TRBV9 with TRBJ2-5; tentative D gene TRBD1, with 6 bases matching. This TCR came from a man younger than 30 in good health. What was sequenced was naive CD8+ T cells sorted from blood. What this sample's cell subset or site label stands for: CD45RA+CCR7+. The CDR3 protein: CASSPTGQGYLQETQYF. The DNA is as follows: TGTGCCAGCAGCCCGACCGGGCAGGGGTACCTACAAGAGACCCAGTACTTC.